This T cell receptor (beta chain) was captured in a study of blood T cell repertoires in COVID-19 (dated by TCRdb to about 2020). At the level of the whole study: Collaborator samples came from the United States, Italy and Spain and covered acute and convalescent phases of COVID-19. The material from the prospective study consisted of cDNA or gDNA derived from T cells, B-cell-depleted T cells, or PBMCs. Subjects who had been exposed to COVID-19, were actively infected with it, or had recovered from it provided the deeply sampled blood TCRbeta repertoires that made up the dataset. The repertoires were released in a freely available public database intended as a resource for research on the immune response to SARS-CoV-2. The samples were drawn from two sources: the first 160 participants of the ongoing ImmuneRACE study, and about 1,300 subjects contributed by 6 global collaborators. Sample metadata almost always included a de-identified subject ID, COVID-19 status, age in years and sex. Where available, HLA class I and class II types were obtained from metadata supplied by the sample provider rather than from assay-based typing.

Summary of the overall study and its limitations: The amount of clinical and demographic metadata varied by source and participant and was provided uncurated.

One collaborating source in Seattle enrolled patients while the patients were actively infected and followed the patients over time throughout the course of disease. The collaborating institutions used their own protocols to collect whole blood in K2EDTA tubes. Collaborator samples were shipped for TCRbeta analysis as frozen whole blood, isolated PBMCs, or DNA extracted from either sample type. TCRbeta CDR3 regions were amplified from genomic DNA by means of the immunoSEQ Assay, a bias-controlled multiplex PCR. The authors' pipeline ran thus. The number of nucleated cells in each sample was estimated from the amplification of reference gene primers within the assay. Sequence reads were collapsed and filtered to measure the absolute abundance of every unique TCRbeta CDR3 rearrangement. For each sample, productive Simpson clonality was calculated as the square root of Simpson's diversity index across productive rearrangements. TCRdb stores this immuneACCESS table with in-frame sequences only. Part of the clones is absent; in the studies checked, under half of the shortfall reflects unresolved V genes, and no reason is known for the rest. D and trimming come from the DNA, and the V and J calls and clone size come from that table. In this sample the table shows 200,000 to 250,000 clones, roughly 80% of which occur a single time. Jointly, the top ten make up under 8.5% of the sample.

CDR1 and CDR2, per the germline V gene, are SGHVS and FQNEAQ. The germline ends are 20 bases apart after V is trimmed by 4 bases and J by 8 bases. From the cysteine up to the phenylalanine, the CDR3 has a length of 15 residues. Kept here is only the CDR3 DNA, which spans 45 bases and is read in frame from base 1. In this sample, this clone turned up many times. Which antigen it targets is not known. No per-base quality is available; no much larger clone lies one base away. The sequence is built from TRBV7-8 and TRBJ1-2, with a tentative D gene TRBD1 over 6 matching bases. The sequencing sample was made of peripheral blood. The source is a woman of 80 years or more with COVID-19, enrolled during active disease. At the DNA level, the sequence is TGTGCCAGCAGCTCCGAACAGACAGGAGAAGACGGCTACACCTTC. It translates to CASSSEQTGEDGYTF. Here the CDR3 is joined to the reference TRBV7-8 and TRBJ1-2 genes, and the full variable domain is: GAGVSQSPRYKVAKRGQDVALRCDPISGHVSLFWYQQALGQGPEFLTYFQNEAQLDKSGLPSDRFFAERPEGSVSTLKIQRTQQEDSAVYLCASSSEQTGEDGYTFGSGTRLTVV.